The 2 T cell receptor beta chains presented below share a single source sample, sequenced in a study of Ad26.COV2.S vaccination and SARS-CoV-2 variants. The repertoire was sequenced with immunoSEQ multiplex PCR; TCRdb's copy has only in-frame clones and lacks some. The sample includes 350,000 to 400,000 clones, approximately 86% of them seen just once. The sample's treatment: 15 to 20 received Ad26.COV2.S at low or high dose, single or two shots; 5 received placebo; per-sample allocation not given. On day 63 after the first injection, vaccine and placebo recipients gave samples. Sequencing was performed on peripheral blood, taken in a trial of Ad26.COV2.S vaccine versus placebo. Source of these receptors: a person aged 18-60 years who received the Ad26.COV2.S COVID-19 vaccine or a placebo.

This clone was recorded a few times. The V and J genes are TRBV30 and TRBJ1-6; the match to TRBD1 covers 7 bases. The V gene's germline CDR1 is GTSNPN and CDR2 SVGIG (reference sequence). Losses at the gene ends were 4 bases for V and 7 bases for J; bases not matched to a gene: 7. The CDR3 has 14 residues. For the CDR3, the DNA is TGTGCCTGGACCCTGACAGGGTTAAATTCACCCCTCCACTTT. Translated, it gives CAWTLTGLNSPLHF.

The chain joins TRBV2 to TRBJ1-1; TRBD1 matches at 9 bases. Unmatched junction bases numbered 1, after V lost 4 bases and J lost 1 base. Germline values: CDR1 SNHLY, CDR2 FYNNEI. This CDR3 comprises 14 residues. The DNA of the CDR3 is TGTGCCAGCAGTGGACAGGGGGGGAACACTGAAGCTTTCTTT. It yields the protein CASSGQGGNTEAFF.